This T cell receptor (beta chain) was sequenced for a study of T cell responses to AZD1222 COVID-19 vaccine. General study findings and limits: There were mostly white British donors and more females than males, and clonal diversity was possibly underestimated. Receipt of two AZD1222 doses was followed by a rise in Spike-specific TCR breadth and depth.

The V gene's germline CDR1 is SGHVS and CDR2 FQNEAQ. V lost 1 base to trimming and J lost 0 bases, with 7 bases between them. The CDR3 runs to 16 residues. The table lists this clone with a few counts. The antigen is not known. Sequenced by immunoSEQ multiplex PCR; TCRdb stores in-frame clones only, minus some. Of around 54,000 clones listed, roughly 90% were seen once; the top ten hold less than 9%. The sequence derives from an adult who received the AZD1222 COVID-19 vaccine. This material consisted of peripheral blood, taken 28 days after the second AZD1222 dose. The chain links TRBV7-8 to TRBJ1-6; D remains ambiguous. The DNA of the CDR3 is TGTGCCAGCAGCTTAGGGCGCAGCTCCTATAATTCACCCCTCCACTTT. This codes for CASSLGRSSYNSPLHF.